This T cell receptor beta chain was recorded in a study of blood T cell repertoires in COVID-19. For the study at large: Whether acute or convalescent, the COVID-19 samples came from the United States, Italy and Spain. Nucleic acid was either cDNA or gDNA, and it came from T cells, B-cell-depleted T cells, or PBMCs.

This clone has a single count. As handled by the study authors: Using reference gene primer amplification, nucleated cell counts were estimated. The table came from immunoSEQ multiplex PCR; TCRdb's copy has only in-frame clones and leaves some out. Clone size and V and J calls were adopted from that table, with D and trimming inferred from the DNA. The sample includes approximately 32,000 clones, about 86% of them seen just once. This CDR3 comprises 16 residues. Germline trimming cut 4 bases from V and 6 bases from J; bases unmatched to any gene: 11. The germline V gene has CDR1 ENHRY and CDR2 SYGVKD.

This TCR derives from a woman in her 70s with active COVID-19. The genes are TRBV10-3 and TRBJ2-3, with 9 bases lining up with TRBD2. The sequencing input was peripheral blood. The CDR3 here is CAISGRLVAGEDTQYF. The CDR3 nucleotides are TGTGCCATCAGTGGGAGGTTGGTAGCGGGGGAGGATACGCAGTATTTT.